The clone carrying this T cell receptor beta chain was detected ten times or more. Its specificity is unknown. The CDR3 is made up of 15 amino acids. Germline CDR1 and CDR2: SEHNR and FQNEAQ (reference sequence). J gave up 2 bases and V 3 bases, and 4 bases lay outside the gene matches. This sample is drawn from a study of CD8 T cells in ankylosing spondylitis. Regarding the study as a whole: Characteristic, it appeared, of ankylosing spondylitis blood was a TCR beta motif of several highly homologous variants. Researchers reportedly found disease-linked clones significantly enriched in matched ankylosing spondylitis synovial fluid. Earlier literature documents some of the motif variants in reactive arthritis synovial fluid and blood.

Each CDR3 protein gets one entry after TCRdb re-called the 5' RACE reads with MiXCR. The sample holds roughly 350,000 distinct CDR3 sequences; 7% to 9% are singletons and the top ten take less than 15%. Sequenced sample: blood, either unsorted or a sorted T cell fraction (not recorded which). The chain employs TRBV7-9 and TRBJ2-3; TRBD2 matches 8 bases. The receptor was derived from a male donor with ankylosing spondylitis. CDR3 sequence (DNA): TGTGCCAGCAGCTTGGGGCGGGAGGCCACAGATACGCAGTATTTT. Protein product: CASSLGREATDTQYF.